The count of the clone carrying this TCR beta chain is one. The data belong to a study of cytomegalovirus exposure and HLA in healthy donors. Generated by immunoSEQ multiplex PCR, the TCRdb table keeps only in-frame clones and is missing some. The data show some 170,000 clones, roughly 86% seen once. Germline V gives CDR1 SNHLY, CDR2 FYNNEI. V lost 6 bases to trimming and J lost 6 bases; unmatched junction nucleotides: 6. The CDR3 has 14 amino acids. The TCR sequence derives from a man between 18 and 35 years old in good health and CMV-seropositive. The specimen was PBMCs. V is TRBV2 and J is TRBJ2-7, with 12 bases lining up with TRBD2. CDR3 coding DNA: TGTGCCAGCAGGGGACTAGCGGGTTTTTCCGAGCAGTACTTC. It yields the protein CASRGLAGFSEQYF.